This T cell receptor beta chain comes out of a study of shared clonotypes between healthy human individuals. Whole-study context: Donors had three CD4 naive, three CD4 memory, two CD8 naive and one CD8 memory plate apiece.

Assay: immunoSEQ multiplex PCR; the TCRdb copy retains only in-frame clones and omits some. The sample includes about 1.5 million clones, roughly 96% of them seen just once. The CDR3 has 16 amino acids. The germline V and J ends were trimmed by 0 bases and 0 bases, with 9 bases remaining between them. The germline CDR1 and CDR2 sequences are LNHNV and YYDKDF (reference sequence). General study findings and limits: The expectation was that sequencing depth would affect clonotype sharing among donors. Clonotype sharing across four donors was observed for about 4.8% of naive CD4 clonotypes.

With regard to this clone: Its antigen is undetermined. Within the sample, other DNA sequences also encode this same CDR3.

The TCR was taken from a man under 40 in good health. The sequencing input was naive CD4+ T cells sorted from blood. The subset: CD45RA+ positively selected. The chain carries TRBV15 and TRBJ1-3; weak D call: TRBD1 (5 bases). This CDR3 is CATSRDLTGSGNTIYF. The CDR3 DNA reads TGTGCCACCAGCAGAGATCTAACAGGCTCTGGAAACACCATATATTTT. The full variable domain, with the rest looked up from reference TRBV15 and TRBJ1-3, is DAMVIQNPRYQVTQFGKPVTLSCSQTLNHNVMYWYQQKSSQAPKLLFHYYDKDFNNEADTPDNFQSRRPNTSFCFLDIRSPGLGDTAMYLCATSRDLTGSGNTIYFGEGSWLTVV.